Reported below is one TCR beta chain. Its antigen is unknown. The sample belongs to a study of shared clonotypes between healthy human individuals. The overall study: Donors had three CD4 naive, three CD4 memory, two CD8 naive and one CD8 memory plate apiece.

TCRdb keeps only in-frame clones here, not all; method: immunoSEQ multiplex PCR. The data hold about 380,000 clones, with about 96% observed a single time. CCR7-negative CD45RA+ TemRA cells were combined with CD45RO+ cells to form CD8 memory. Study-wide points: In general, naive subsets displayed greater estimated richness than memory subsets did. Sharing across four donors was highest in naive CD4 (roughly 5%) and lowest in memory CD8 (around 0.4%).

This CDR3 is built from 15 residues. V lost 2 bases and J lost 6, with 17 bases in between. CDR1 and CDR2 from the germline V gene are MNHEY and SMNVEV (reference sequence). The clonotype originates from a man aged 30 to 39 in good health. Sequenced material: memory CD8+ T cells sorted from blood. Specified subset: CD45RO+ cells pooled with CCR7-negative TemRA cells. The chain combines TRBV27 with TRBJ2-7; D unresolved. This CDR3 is CASSLKGPDLAEQYF. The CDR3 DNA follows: TGTGCCAGCAGTTTAAAAGGCCCCGACTTGGCCGAGCAGTACTTC.